One and the same sample provided the 16 T cell receptor beta chains below, sequenced in a study of Graves' ophthalmopathy and Graves' hyperthyroidism. RNA served as the template for amplifying TCR beta CDR3 regions. An opening RT-PCR round employed HTBI primers and preceded a second-round multiplex PCR. TCRdb called the multiplex PCR reads again in MiXCR, with one record for every CDR3 protein. The repertoire includes more than 550,000 distinct CDR3 sequences, just over 40% of them detected once, and over 2.5% sits in the top ten. Input material: peripheral blood. These receptors originate from an adult man with Graves' ophthalmopathy.

This chain uses TRBV29-1 with TRBJ1-2; 9 nucleotides line up with TRBD1. V lost 7 bases and J lost 7; bases outside the gene matches: 13. This CDR3 region has 14 residues. CDR1 and CDR2 from the germline V gene are SQVTM and ANQGSEA. In nucleotides, the CDR3 is TGCAGCGGCGACGGGACAGGGCAGCCCCCTGGCTACACCTTC. This gives the protein CSGDGTGQPPGYTF. Filled out from reference TRBV29-1 and TRBJ1-2, the complete variable domain reads SAVISQKPSRDICQRGTSLTIQCQVDSQVTMMFWYRQQPGQSLTLIATANQGSEATYESGFVIDKFPISRPNLTFSTLTVSNMSPEDSSIYLCSGDGTGQPPGYTFGSGTRLTVV.

J is TRBJ1-2 and V is TRBV2; weak D call: TRBD1 (6 bases). The CDR3 spans 16 residues. Trimming removed 5 bases from V and 4 bases from J, with 20 bases in between. Germline V gene lookup returns CDR1 SNHLY and CDR2 FYNNEI. The CDR3 region is CASSFRRPDSLYGYTF. CDR3 in DNA: TGTGCCAGCAGTTTCCGGAGGCCGGACAGCCTCTATGGCTACACCTTC.

The chain has TRBV19 and TRBJ2-7, with 7 bases fitting TRBD2. Losses at the gene ends were 9 bases for V and 6 bases for J; bases not matched to a gene: 11. Germline V lookup: CDR1 LNHDA, CDR2 SQIVND (reference sequence). The length of the CDR3 is 13 residues. The CDR3 protein is CASFGGRRSEQYF. The CDR3 DNA is TGTGCCAGCTTTGGCGGGAGACGGAGCGAGCAGTACTTC.

This clonotype has ten or more counts. The V gene is TRBV20-1, the J gene TRBJ2-7; 7 positions match TRBD1. This CDR3 is 15 amino acids long. Germline CDR1 DFQATT, CDR2 SNEGSKA (reference sequence). Trimming cost V 3 bases and J 3 bases; bases outside gene matches: 11. Written as DNA, the CDR3 is TGCAGTGCTAGGCTTTCCGACAGGGAGATCTACGAGCAGTACTTC. Amino acid sequence: CSARLSDREIYEQYF.

This clonotype was picked up a small number of times. The chain couples TRBV6-5 to TRBJ1-3; possible D gene TRBD1, 5 bases. V gave up 5 bases and J gave up 4 bases, with 12 bases separating them. From germline, CDR1 is MNHEY and CDR2 SVGAGI. The CDR3 consists of 14 residues. CDR3 sequence: CASSTQVAGNTIYF. CDR3 DNA: TGTGCCAGCAGTACACAGGTGGCCGGAAACACCATATATTTT.

This clonotype was counted only a few times. The chain combines TRBV9 with TRBJ2-2, with D perhaps matching TRBD1 (5 bases). From germline, CDR1 is SGDLS and CDR2 YYNGEE. Trimming took 1 base from V and 6 from J, leaving 13 bases between them. The CDR3 is made up of 15 amino acids. CDR3 sequence reads: CASSVLQGSAGELFF. For the CDR3, the DNA is TGTGCCAGCAGCGTATTGCAGGGATCCGCCGGGGAGCTGTTTTTT. Complete variable domain (other parts from reference TRBV9 and TRBJ2-2): DSGVTQTPKHLITATGQRVTLRCSPRSGDLSVYWYQQSLDQGLQFLIQYYNGEERAKGNILERFSAQQFPDLHSELNLSSLELGDSALYFCASSVLQGSAGELFFGEGSRLTVL.

The chain joins TRBV2 to TRBJ1-5; D unresolved. V was shortened by 2 bases and J by 5 bases, with 16 bases between the two germline ends. CDR1 and CDR2 from the germline V gene are SNHLY and FYNNEI. The CDR3 loop spans 16 amino acids. CDR3 nucleotide sequence: TGTGCCAGCAGTGAACGGGCAGCTCATGGCGATCAGCCCCAGCATTTT. It is translated as CASSERAAHGDQPQHF.

This clonotype was seen at least ten times. CDR3 sequence: CASNNGNQPQHF. The CDR3 DNA follows: TGTGCCAGTAATAACGGGAATCAGCCCCAGCATTTT. This rearrangement joins TRBV19 to TRBJ1-5; D gene ambiguous. From germline, CDR1 is LNHDA and CDR2 SQIVND (reference sequence). V was cut by 7 bases and J by 4 bases, with 8 bases left in between. The CDR3 sequence is 12 residues long.

A word on this clonotype: One end of the junction varies from germline; a read error may be responsible. The CDR3 loop is CASRTGVQQCF. For the CDR3, the DNA is TGTGCCAGCAGGACAGGGGTCCAGCAGTGCTTC. This chain connects TRBV6-5 to TRBJ2-7; 8 nucleotides agree with TRBD1. Germline V gene sequence: CDR1 MNHEY, CDR2 SVGAGI. The CDR3 consists of 11 residues.

This clonotype has at least ten counts. This chain connects TRBV29-1 to TRBJ1-2; the match to TRBD1 covers 7 bases. The CDR3 contains 16 residues. V lost 0 bases and J lost 3; bases outside the gene matches: 10. Per germline, CDR1 SQVTM and CDR2 ANQGSEA. CDR3 nucleotides: TGCAGCGTTGAAGATGAAAGGACAGGAGAATACTATGGCTACACCTTC. It translates to CSVEDERTGEYYGYTF.

The CDR3 region is CASSPHTGNEQFF. CDR3 bases: TGTGCCAGCAGTCCCCATACAGGCAATGAGCAGTTCTTC. This chain links TRBV12-3 or TRBV12-4 with TRBJ2-1, with D possibly being TRBD1 (5 bases). This CDR3 region has 13 residues. The V end lost 5 bases, the J end lost 6 bases, and 11 bases lay between the germline ends.

The sample holds many counts of this clonotype. The chain employs TRBV4-2 and TRBJ1-5; possible D gene TRBD1, 5 bases. Germline V gene sequence: CDR1 LGHNA, CDR2 YNFKEQ. The V end lost 0 bases, the J end lost 1 base, and 10 bases lay between the germline ends. This CDR3 spans 16 amino acids. CDR3 in amino acids: CASSQEWGRSNQPQHF. The CDR3 coding sequence is TGTGCCAGCAGCCAAGAGTGGGGGAGAAGCAATCAGCCCCAGCATTTT.

Of note for this clonotype: Germline is not matched at one junction end, which may reflect a read error. The chain joins TRBV10-3 to TRBJ1-2, with D possibly matching TRBD1 (5 bases). CDR3 length: 16 residues. CDR1 and CDR2 (germline): ENHRY, SYGVKD. CDR3: CASSYSISREVYGYTF. The CDR3 DNA follows: TGTGCCAGCAGTTACTCGATATCCAGGGAGGTCTATGGCTACACCTTC.

This clonotype showed up just a few times. The rearrangement links TRBV6-5 to TRBJ2-7; D remains ambiguous. This CDR3 has 12 residues. Looked up from germline, CDR1 is MNHEY and CDR2 is SVGAGI. V shed 4 bases and J shed 7 bases, with 11 bases lying between them. The CDR3 loop is CASSSWAGEQYF. The CDR3 DNA is TGTGCCAGCAGTTCATGGGCCGGTGAGCAGTACTTC.

The chain carries TRBV7-3 and TRBJ2-1; 12 nucleotides agree with TRBD2. V was clipped by 3 bases and J by 7 bases; unmatched bases: 4. CDR1 and CDR2 from the germline V gene are SGHTA and FQGTGA. The CDR3 sequence is 15 residues long. CDR3 region: CASSLLAGGPNEQFF. CDR3 coding DNA: TGTGCCAGCAGCTTGCTAGCGGGGGGGCCGAATGAGCAGTTCTTC.

This clonotype was observed at least ten times. The gene calls are TRBV2 and TRBJ2-2; tentative D call: TRBD2 (6 bases). V was cut by 1 base and J by 2 bases, with 8 bases left in between. Germline lookup yields CDR1 SNHLY and CDR2 FYNNEI. The length of the CDR3 is 15 residues. This chain's CDR3 is CASSEGGINTGELFF. Written as DNA, the CDR3 is TGTGCCAGCAGTGAAGGCGGGATAAACACCGGGGAGCTGTTTTTT.